The clone carrying this TCR beta chain was counted many times. Its antigen is still unknown. Amplified TCR beta CDR3 regions were obtained using RNA transcripts as template. The first-round RT-PCR employed HTBI primers together with the Qiagen OneStep RT-PCR kit. A multiplex PCR was then performed as the second round. A single record per CDR3 protein comes from TCRdb applying MiXCR to the multiplex PCR reads. This table holds about 400,000 distinct CDR3 sequences, 15% to 17% found once. These data come from a study of Graves' ophthalmopathy and Graves' hyperthyroidism. Whole-study findings and limits: Sensitivity reached around 67% and specificity approximately 72% when the model predicted ophthalmopathy progression.

Trimming cost V 4 bases and J 5 bases, with 15 bases left between them. The CDR3 has 14 amino acids. The germline V gene encodes CDR1 SGHRS and CDR2 YFSETQ. A follow-up of 18 months without ophthalmopathy meant that hyperthyroidism was stable. New diagnoses, under 2 months' duration, and ages 18 to 65 characterized the hyperthyroidism patients. Diagnoses were established from clinical symptoms, serum thyroxine, TRAb, thyroid ultrasound and orbital computed tomography. The rearrangement uses TRBV5-1 and TRBJ1-2; a weak D match, TRBD1 (5 bases). The clonotype was recovered from a woman aged 18 to 35 with stable Graves' hyperthyroidism. The source material was peripheral blood. CDR3: CASSVRGRSYGYTF. The CDR3 coding sequence is TGCGCCAGCAGCGTTAGGGGCAGGAGTTATGGCTACACCTTC.